These 30 T cell receptor beta chains were all obtained from the same sample, sequenced in a study of shared clonotypes between healthy human individuals. Measured with immunoSEQ multiplex PCR; TCRdb has only the in-frame clones, and not every one. The sample holds 950,000 to 1,100,000 clones, approximately 72% seen once. Input material: memory CD4+ T cells sorted from blood. Indicated subset: CD45RA-negative fraction. The receptors derive from a man between 18 and 35 years old in good health.

This sequence joins TRBV25-1 and TRBJ1-2, with TRBD1 as a possible D gene (5 bases). V was pared by 7 bases and J by 7 bases, with 13 bases between. Germline-derived CDR1 and CDR2 are MGHDK and SYGVNS. The CDR3 is made up of 12 amino acids. The CDR3 nucleotides read TGTGCCAGCACCAGGGCCGGTTCTGGCTACACCTTC. This translates into CASTRAGSGYTF.

The chain uses TRBV6-5 and TRBJ1-1, with TRBD1 matching 7 bases. Germline assignment: CDR1 MNHEY and CDR2 SVGAGI. This CDR3 contains 13 residues. V trimming: 5 bases; J trimming: 6 bases; junction bases outside the gene matches: 6. The chain's CDR3 is CASSRDRWSEAFF. For the CDR3, the DNA is TGTGCCAGCAGTAGGGACAGATGGTCTGAAGCTTTCTTT.

The rearrangement uses TRBV7-9 and TRBJ2-2, with D possibly TRBD1 on 5 matching bases. In germline, CDR1 is SEHNR, CDR2 FQNEAQ (reference sequence). The CDR3 consists of 14 residues. The ends were cut back, 5 bases at V and 3 bases at J, with 10 bases in the middle. In nucleotides, the CDR3 is TGTGCCAGCAGCCATGTCAGGGACACCGGGGAGCTGTTTTTT. Its protein product is CASSHVRDTGELFF.

This chain joins TRBV27 and TRBJ2-1; 9 bases line up with TRBD2. The CDR3 has 19 residues. V was clipped by 4 bases and J by 5 bases; unmatched bases: 18. In germline, CDR1 is MNHEY, CDR2 SMNVEV (reference sequence). The chain's CDR3 is CASSSTGEWAGGRNNEQFF. CDR3 DNA: TGTGCCAGCAGTTCAACCGGGGAATGGGCGGGAGGGAGAAACAATGAGCAGTTCTTC.

This chain links TRBV19 with TRBJ1-2; 7 positions match TRBD1. Germline V gives CDR1 LNHDA, CDR2 SQIVND (reference sequence). Losses at the gene ends were 5 bases for V and 0 bases for J; bases not matched to a gene: 3. CDR3 length equals 14 residues. The CDR3 nucleotides read TGTGCCAGTAGTCGGACAGGATCTAACTATGGCTACACCTTC. This codes for CASSRTGSNYGYTF.

On this clone: The sample has other DNA sequences that encode this CDR3 too. The rearrangement uses TRBV30 and TRBJ1-1, with D possibly being TRBD1 (5 bases). The germline gives CDR1 GTSNPN, CDR2 SVGIG (reference sequence). Trimming stripped 4 bases from V and 4 bases from J, with 16 bases between. CDR3 length: 14 amino acids. The CDR3 DNA sequence: TGTGCCTGGACTTCGGGGGGATGGAGCACTGAAGCTTTCTTT. This encodes CAWTSGGWSTEAFF.

This clone has only one observation. This rearrangement joins TRBV4-1 to TRBJ1-4; D gene uncertain. This CDR3 is built from 14 residues. Trimming shortened V by 1 base and J by 8 bases, and 11 bases separated the two germline ends. The germline V gene encodes CDR1 MGHRA and CDR2 YSYEKL. The chain's CDR3 is CASSQGPPIEKLFF. The CDR3 nucleotides are TGCGCCAGCAGCCAAGGTCCTCCGATAGAAAAACTGTTTTTT.

The chain uses TRBV28 and TRBJ1-5; D unclear. Trimming shortened V by 5 bases and J by 4 bases, and 9 bases separated the two germline ends. The CDR3 has 13 residues. Germline V gives CDR1 MDHEN, CDR2 SYDVKM. The CDR3 region is CASSVTLNQPQHF. CDR3 in DNA: TGTGCCAGCAGTGTAACATTGAATCAGCCCCAGCATTTT.

In its sample, this clone was seen a few times. V is TRBV6-5 and J is TRBJ2-2, with D hard to call. Trimming took off 5 bases at V and 3 bases at J, with 7 bases between the two ends. The CDR3 is 13 residues long. In germline, CDR1 is MNHEY, CDR2 SVGAGI. CDR3 protein: CASSREHTGELFF. For the CDR3, the DNA is TGTGCCAGCAGTCGCGAACACACCGGGGAGCTGTTTTTT.

V and J are TRBV19 and TRBJ1-2; D is unresolved. Per germline, CDR1 LNHDA and CDR2 SQIVND (reference sequence). Trimming took 7 bases from V and 0 from J, leaving 12 bases between them. The CDR3 runs to 14 residues. The CDR3 loop reads CASIVSGANYGYTF. Written as DNA, the CDR3 is TGTGCCAGTATCGTCTCGGGAGCTAACTATGGCTACACCTTC. The whole variable domain, remainder taken from reference TRBV19 and TRBJ1-2, is DGGITQSPKYLFRKEGQNVTLSCEQNLNHDAMYWYRQDPGQGLRLIYYSQIVNDFQKGDIAEGYSVSREKKESFPLTVTSAQKNPTAFYLCASIVSGANYGYTFGSGTRLTVV.

V is TRBV5-1 and J is TRBJ1-1, with D hard to call. The germline V gene encodes CDR1 SGHRS and CDR2 YFSETQ. V lost 2 bases and J 5 bases, leaving 4 bases between the germline ends. This CDR3 contains 11 residues. The CDR3 protein is CASSFSTEAFF. Written as DNA, the CDR3 is TGCGCCAGCAGCTTTAGTACTGAAGCTTTCTTT. The entire variable domain, with the rest obtained from reference TRBV5-1 and TRBJ1-1, is as follows: KAGVTQTPRYLIKTRGQQVTLSCSPISGHRSVSWYQQTPGQGLQFLFEYFSETQRNKGNFPGRFSGRQFSNSRSEMNVSTLELGDSALYLCASSFSTEAFFGQGTRLTVV.

Written as DNA, the CDR3 is TGTGCCAGCAGCTTCTGGGGGACGACCTACGAGCAGTACTTC. Translated: CASSFWGTTYEQYF. The chain uses TRBV5-8 and TRBJ2-7; D possibly uses TRBD1 or TRBD2 (5 bases each). The germline V and J ends were trimmed by 2 bases and 2 bases, with 11 bases remaining between them. CDR1 and CDR2 (germline): SGHTS, YDEGEE. CDR3 length: 14 amino acids.

V is TRBV7-3 and J is TRBJ2-7; D is uncertain. V lost 2 bases and J lost 1, with 6 bases in between. This CDR3 region has 13 residues. Germline CDR1 is SGHTA and CDR2 is FQGTGA. The CDR3: CASSLDASYEQYF. As DNA, the CDR3 is TGTGCCAGCAGCTTAGACGCTTCCTACGAGCAGTACTTC.

CDR3 nucleotides: TGTGCCAGCAGCTTCGGTCGACAGACTGAAGCTTTCTTT. Its protein is CASSFGRQTEAFF. The chain couples TRBV7-9 to TRBJ1-1; TRBD1 might be the D (5 bases). Trimming cost V 3 bases and J 5 bases, with 10 bases left between them. The CDR3 contains 13 residues. Germline-derived CDR1 and CDR2 are SEHNR and FQNEAQ (reference sequence).

V gene TRBV6-1 combines with J gene TRBJ2-5, with a tentative D call TRBD1 (6 bases). The CDR3 has 15 amino acids. V lost 3 bases and J lost 1, with 12 bases in between. CDR1 is MNHNS and CDR2 is SASEGT in the germline V gene. The CDR3 sequence is CASSEGAFSQETQYF. DNA of the CDR3: TGTGCCAGCAGTGAGGGGGCCTTTTCCCAAGAGACCCAGTACTTC.

The V and J genes are TRBV7-3 and TRBJ1-6, with TRBD1 matching over 8 bases. Germline values: CDR1 SGHTA, CDR2 FQGTGA. V dropped 2 bases and J dropped 7; count of bases not matched to a gene: 7. The CDR3 has 16 residues. The CDR3 protein is CASSLGRDRTNSPLHF. CDR3 sequence (DNA): TGTGCCAGCAGCTTAGGACGGGACAGGACCAATTCACCCCTCCACTTT.

The rearrangement joins TRBV30 to TRBJ2-3; a weak D match, TRBD1 (6 bases). Trimming took off 3 bases at V and 2 bases at J, with 12 bases between the two ends. The CDR3 runs to 14 residues. From germline, CDR1 is GTSNPN and CDR2 SVGIG (reference sequence). The CDR3 region is CAWRGGRNTDTQYF. The DNA of the CDR3 is TGTGCCTGGAGAGGGGGTCGGAACACAGATACGCAGTATTTT.

This clone was seen only once. The chain recombines TRBV2 with TRBJ2-7; the match to TRBD1 covers 8 bases. J was trimmed by 4 bases and V by 6 bases; bases with no gene match: 8. Looked up from germline, CDR1 is SNHLY and CDR2 is FYNNEI. The CDR3 extends over 14 amino acids. Here the CDR3 DNA reads TGTGCCAGCAGGGTGGGACAGGCGGCGTACGAGCAGTACTTC. Translated, it gives CASRVGQAAYEQYF. The full variable domain, with the rest looked up from reference TRBV2 and TRBJ2-7, is EPEVTQTPSHQVTQMGQEVILRCVPISNHLYFYWYRQILGQKVEFLVSFYNNEISEKSEIFDDQFSVERPDGSNFTLKIRSTKLEDSAMYFCASRVGQAAYEQYFGPGTRLTVT.

V is TRBV4-1 and J is TRBJ2-7, with D maybe TRBD1 (5 bases). Germline V gene lookup returns CDR1 MGHRA and CDR2 YSYEKL. The CDR3 has 14 residues. Trimming removed 5 bases at V and 1 base at J, with 12 bases between. DNA of the CDR3: TGCGCCAGCAGCACAGGTCCGTCTTCCTACGAGCAGTACTTC. Translated: CASSTGPSSYEQYF.

For the CDR3, the DNA is TGTGCCAGCAGCTTTCTAGGTAGTAGCACAGATACGCAGTATTTT. The encoded protein is CASSFLGSSTDTQYF. J is TRBJ2-3 and V is TRBV7-2; D is unclear. The ends were cut back, 3 bases at V and 0 bases at J, with 10 bases in the middle. Germline CDR1 is SGHTA and CDR2 is FQGNSA. The CDR3 contains 15 residues.

This chain links TRBV2 with TRBJ2-1; D unresolved. This CDR3 has 16 residues. V was pared by 7 bases and J by 4 bases, with 20 bases between. The germline V gene has CDR1 SNHLY and CDR2 FYNNEI. The CDR3 DNA is TGTGCCAGCATGGACCCCGACTGGTACTCTTACAATGAGCAGTTCTTC. This encodes CASMDPDWYSYNEQFF.

This chain joins TRBV7-8 and TRBJ2-1; D gene uncertain. CDR1 is SGHVS, CDR2 FQNEAQ, per germline. The V and J ends lost 8 bases and 1 base respectively, with 15 bases between them. This CDR3 contains 15 residues. The CDR3 nucleotides read TGTGCCAGCGGTAGAGGAGATCCTTCCTACAATGAGCAGTTCTTC. Protein product: CASGRGDPSYNEQFF.

The rearrangement links TRBV10-3 to TRBJ1-1; weak D call: TRBD1 (5 bases). The CDR3 is made up of 13 amino acids. Deletions cut 5 bases from V and 1 base from J, with 8 bases between. Germline V CDR1 and CDR2: ENHRY, SYGVKD. The CDR3 DNA follows: TGTGCCATCAGTCAACAGGAGAACACTGAAGCTTTCTTT. It yields the protein CAISQQENTEAFF.

The chain joins TRBV19 to TRBJ2-1; 8 bases map to TRBD2. CDR1 and CDR2 from the germline V gene are LNHDA and SQIVND (reference sequence). The CDR3 contains 13 residues. Trimming removed 5 bases from V and 4 bases from J; junction bases left unmatched: 1. DNA for the CDR3: TGTGCCAGTAGTCTAGCGGGTTACAATGAGCAGTTCTTC. This translates into CASSLAGYNEQFF. The full variable domain, with the rest looked up from reference TRBV19 and TRBJ2-1, is DGGITQSPKYLFRKEGQNVTLSCEQNLNHDAMYWYRQDPGQGLRLIYYSQIVNDFQKGDIAEGYSVSREKKESFPLTVTSAQKNPTAFYLCASSLAGYNEQFFGPGTRLTVL.

This clone was counted between two and nine times. V usage is TRBV7-9 and J usage is TRBJ2-2; D might be TRBD2 (6 bases). Trimming took 5 bases from V and 4 from J, leaving 14 bases between them. In germline, CDR1 is SEHNR, CDR2 FQNEAQ (reference sequence). This CDR3 has 15 residues. CDR3 residues: CASSPGTFLTGELFF. CDR3 sequence (DNA): TGTGCCAGCAGCCCCGGGACTTTCCTCACCGGGGAGCTGTTTTTT.

J is TRBJ1-6 and V is TRBV7-8; tentatively, D is TRBD1 (5 bases). The V and J ends lost 2 bases and 8 bases respectively, with 16 bases between them. Per the germline V gene, CDR1 is SGHVS and CDR2 is FQNEAQ. This CDR3 has 16 residues. The CDR3 DNA follows: TGTGCCAGCAGCTTACGCCCCGCAGGGCCCCATTCACCCCTCCACTTT. Its protein product is CASSLRPAGPHSPLHF.

V usage is TRBV28 and J usage is TRBJ1-5; TRBD1 is a possible D gene (6 bases). The CDR3 consists of 15 residues. Trimming cost V 10 bases and J 2 bases, with 18 bases left between them. Germline values: CDR1 MDHEN, CDR2 SYDVKM. The CDR3 loop reads CATTRGGRGNQPQHF. Here the CDR3 DNA reads TGTGCCACAACTAGGGGGGGGAGAGGCAATCAGCCCCAGCATTTT.

The rearrangement links TRBV5-5 to TRBJ2-7; 10 bases map to TRBD2. Unmatched junction bases numbered 12, after V lost 4 bases and J lost 5 bases. The CDR3 loop spans 16 amino acids. Per the germline V gene, CDR1 is SGHKS and CDR2 is YYEKEE (reference sequence). The DNA of the CDR3 is TGTGCCAGCAGCCAATCCGGGACTAGCGACGTGAACGAGCAGTACTTC. Residues: CASSQSGTSDVNEQYF. Supplemented by reference TRBV5-5 and TRBJ2-7, the full variable domain reads DAGVTQSPTHLIKTRGQQVTLRCSPISGHKSVSWYQQVLGQGPQFIFQYYEKEERGRGNFPDRFSARQFPNYSSELNVNALLLGDSALYLCASSQSGTSDVNEQYFGPGTRLTVT.

The J gene is TRBJ2-4, the V gene TRBV11-2; possible D gene TRBD1, 6 bases. The CDR3 runs 15 residues. Trimming stripped 5 bases from V and 4 bases from J, with 15 bases between. Germline V gene lookup returns CDR1 SGHAT and CDR2 FQNNGV. This chain's CDR3 is CASSRDRGQKNIQYF. The CDR3 region has the DNA TGTGCCAGCAGCCGAGATAGAGGACAGAAAAACATTCAGTACTTC.

The chain links TRBV29-1 to TRBJ2-3; D not resolved. Germline values: CDR1 SQVTM, CDR2 ANQGSEA. CDR3 length equals 13 residues. Trimming left V 4 bases short and J 4 bases short, with 12 bases between. The CDR3 protein is CSVGPVLADTQYF. Written as DNA, the CDR3 is TGCAGCGTTGGTCCTGTTCTAGCAGATACGCAGTATTTT.